Listed here are 28 T cell receptor beta chains from one sample, sequenced in a study of shared clonotypes between healthy human individuals (dated by TCRdb to 2020 to 2021). The library was prepared using the immunoSEQ multiplex PCR assay. Here the immuneACCESS table is served through TCRdb, limited to in-frame sequences with V and J called. Missing clones are a known gap in these copies; in checked studies unresolved V genes cover under half, and the rest lacks a known reason. The sample table records about 2 million clones; 85% to 95% of these occur just once. The biggest ten clones account for under 0.15% of the sample. The sample taken for sequencing was naive CD4+ T cells sorted from blood. The sample's cell subset or site label, decoded: CD45RA+ positively selected. The source is a man aged 18 to 30 in good health.

The genes are TRBV2 and TRBJ1-4, with a possible D match to TRBD1 (5 bases). CDR1 is SNHLY, CDR2 FYNNEI, per germline. The CDR3 is 13 amino acids. Trimming pared 11 bases from V and 10 bases from J, leaving 20 bases between. The CDR3 DNA sequence: TGTGCCGATTCAGGGACCGACGTTGGAAAACTGTTTTTT. Translating gives CADSGTDVGKLFF.

The rearrangement links TRBV12-2 to TRBJ2-1; TRBD2 is the table's D call, not checked against the DNA. TRBV12-2 is deemed a pseudogene. The length of the CDR3 is 17 residues. The chain's CDR3 is CASRLEASGSTVHEQFF. The CDR3 DNA follows: TGTGCAAGTCGCTTAGAGGCTAGCGGGAGTACGGTCCATGAGCAGTTCTTC.

This clone was seen once. This rearrangement joins TRBV5-4 to TRBJ2-2; 9 nucleotides match TRBD1. The CDR3 contains 16 residues. The trim removed 0 bases at V and 7 bases at J, leaving 7 bases unmatched. From germline, CDR1 is SGHNT and CDR2 YYREEE (reference sequence). As DNA, the CDR3 is TGTGCCAGCAGCTTGGGCGACAGGGGGTATGGCGGGGAGCTGTTTTTT. As protein: CASSLGDRGYGGELFF.

V usage is TRBV30 and J usage is TRBJ1-2; 10 bases line up with TRBD1. The CDR3 runs to 13 residues. Germline CDR1 GTSNPN, CDR2 SVGIG (reference sequence). Trimming cost V 8 bases and J 4 bases; bases outside gene matches: 7. CDR3 bases: TGTGCCGGGCCCCGGGACAGGGGCTATGGCTACACCTTC. It translates to CAGPRDRGYGYTF.

Remarks on this clone: Other DNA sequences from this sample encode an identical CDR3 as well. This chain connects TRBV5-1 to TRBJ2-1; weak D call: TRBD2 (5 bases). V was cut by 1 base and J by 7 bases, with 6 bases left in between. This CDR3 is 12 amino acids long. Germline V gives CDR1 SGHRS, CDR2 YFSETQ. The CDR3 sequence: CASSLPGNEQFF. CDR3 DNA: TGCGCCAGCAGCTTGCCGGGAAATGAGCAGTTCTTC.

The CDR3 spells CASTGQSSYEQYF. DNA for the CDR3: TGTGCCAGCACAGGACAGAGCTCCTACGAGCAGTACTTC. The rearrangement links TRBV6-5 to TRBJ2-7, with a tentative D call TRBD1 (6 bases). The CDR3 covers 13 residues. Trimming took 7 bases from V and 0 from J, leaving 10 bases between them. From germline, CDR1 is MNHEY and CDR2 SVGAGI.

The chain combines TRBV6-6 with TRBJ1-4; TRBD1 matches 12 bases. Germline assignment: CDR1 MNHNY and CDR2 SVGAGI (reference sequence). Trimming cost V 4 bases and J 8 bases; bases outside gene matches: 5. This CDR3 is built from 15 residues. The CDR3 region is CASSSPGTGGEKLFF. In nucleotides, the CDR3 is TGTGCCAGCAGTTCCCCCGGGACAGGGGGCGAAAAACTGTTTTTT.

This CDR3 is CSVQGISTDTQYF. The CDR3 bases are TGCAGCGTTCAGGGGATTTCCACAGATACGCAGTATTTT. This chain connects TRBV29-1 to TRBJ2-3, with D possibly TRBD1 on 6 matching bases. The germline CDR1 and CDR2 sequences are SQVTM and ANQGSEA. V was clipped by 5 bases and J by 2 bases, with 11 bases between them. The CDR3 is 13 amino acids.

This chain uses TRBV6-1 with TRBJ1-4; unclear D gene. This CDR3 contains 12 residues. V gave up 4 bases and J gave up 9 bases, with 9 bases separating them. Germline-derived CDR1 and CDR2 are MNHNS and SASEGT. In DNA form, the CDR3 reads TGTGCCAGCAGTGGTGATTTGAAAAAACTGTTTTTT. This codes for CASSGDLKKLFF.

This chain uses TRBV18 with TRBJ2-7; TRBD2 is a possible D gene (5 bases). Germline-derived CDR1 and CDR2 are KGHSH and LQKENI. Trimming removed 7 bases from V and 6 bases from J, with 19 bases in between. The CDR3 consists of 14 residues. CDR3 protein: CASFPAEGFGEQYF. The CDR3 DNA is TGTGCCAGCTTTCCCGCCGAGGGCTTCGGCGAGCAGTACTTC.

The chain recombines TRBV28 with TRBJ1-2, with D possibly TRBD1 on 5 matching bases. V was clipped by 7 bases and J by 5 bases, with 14 bases between them. In germline, CDR1 is MDHEN, CDR2 SYDVKM. The CDR3 sequence is 13 residues long. Here the CDR3 reads CASTSTARYGYTF. The CDR3 DNA sequence: TGTGCCAGCACGTCGACAGCCCGATATGGCTACACCTTC.

V is TRBV10-3 and J is TRBJ2-7; 13 bases match TRBD2. The V gene end was trimmed by 4 bases and the J gene end by 7 bases; junction bases not matched to a gene: 10. Germline V CDR1 and CDR2: ENHRY, SYGVKD. The CDR3 is 16 amino acids. CDR3 loop: CAISGKLAGGLREQYF. CDR3 in DNA: TGTGCCATCAGTGGGAAACTAGCGGGAGGGCTTCGGGAGCAGTACTTC.

V gene TRBV2 combines with J gene TRBJ2-7; 9 bases line up with TRBD2. Germline trimming cut 3 bases from V and 2 bases from J; bases unmatched to any gene: 5. CDR1 is SNHLY, CDR2 FYNNEI, per germline. CDR3 length: 15 amino acids. CDR3 in DNA: TGTGCCAGCAGTGAGTCTAGCGGGAACCCCTACGAGCAGTACTTC. As protein: CASSESSGNPYEQYF.

The chain employs TRBV6-5 and TRBJ2-7; no clear D gene. Germline CDR1 MNHEY, CDR2 SVGAGI. The V and J ends lost 7 bases and 0 bases respectively, with 16 bases between them. CDR3 size: 15 residues. The CDR3 loop is CASIQVEFPSYEQYF. CDR3 in DNA: TGTGCCAGCATTCAGGTGGAGTTTCCCTCCTACGAGCAGTACTTC.

In DNA form, the CDR3 reads TGCGCCAGCAGCCCCAAGGGCTTTAACTACGAGCAGTACTTC. This translates into CASSPKGFNYEQYF. The chain combines TRBV5-1 with TRBJ2-7; the D is unclear. The length of the CDR3 is 14 residues. Trimming shortened V by 4 bases and J by 3 bases, and 14 bases separated the two germline ends. Germline values: CDR1 SGHRS, CDR2 YFSETQ. The full variable domain, in which reference TRBV5-1 and TRBJ2-7 provide the parts outside the CDR3, is KAGVTQTPRYLIKTRGQQVTLSCSPISGHRSVSWYQQTPGQGLQFLFEYFSETQRNKGNFPGRFSGRQFSNSRSEMNVSTLELGDSALYLCASSPKGFNYEQYFGPGTRLTVT.

The J gene is TRBJ2-2, the V gene TRBV4-1; 8 nucleotides match TRBD1. Germline V gene data show CDR1 as MGHRA and CDR2 as YSYEKL. This CDR3 comprises 16 residues. Germline trimming cut 2 bases from V and 0 bases from J; bases unmatched to any gene: 2. In DNA form, the CDR3 reads TGCGCCAGCAGCCAAATGACAGGGGCGAACACCGGGGAGCTGTTTTTT. Encoded protein: CASSQMTGANTGELFF.

The chain uses TRBV9 and TRBJ1-2; D might be TRBD1 (5 bases). Trimming shortened V by 0 bases and J by 4 bases, and 16 bases separated the two germline ends. The length of the CDR3 is 16 residues. Germline V gene lookup returns CDR1 SGDLS and CDR2 YYNGEE. The CDR3 reads CASSVATGSGVYGYTF. CDR3 coding DNA: TGTGCCAGCAGCGTAGCTACAGGCAGCGGGGTCTATGGCTACACCTTC.

On this clone itself: This specimen includes other DNA sequences encoding the same CDR3. This sequence joins TRBV5-1 and TRBJ2-7; 7 bases agree with TRBD1. The CDR3 consists of 14 residues. Looked up from germline, CDR1 is SGHRS and CDR2 is YFSETQ. J lost 4 bases, V lost 0 bases, and 4 bases had no gene match. The CDR3 coding sequence is TGCGCCAGCAGCTTGGTCCCAGGGGGATACGAGCAGTACTTC. As protein: CASSLVPGGYEQYF.

The rearrangement joins TRBV5-1 to TRBJ2-7; D is unclear. The germline V and J ends were trimmed by 4 bases and 2 bases, with 16 bases remaining between them. CDR1 and CDR2 (germline): SGHRS, YFSETQ. The CDR3 totals 15 residues. The DNA for the CDR3 is TGCGCCAGCAGCCCCCGAATCCCTTCCCCCTACGAGCAGTACTTC. This codes for CASSPRIPSPYEQYF.

CDR3 sequence: CAWSTTGGTEAFF. The CDR3 DNA reads TGTGCCTGGAGTACGACAGGGGGCACTGAAGCTTTCTTT. The chain recombines TRBV30 with TRBJ1-1, with 9 bases matching TRBD1. CDR3 length equals 13 residues. The V and J ends lost 2 bases and 4 bases, in that order; junction bases with no gene match: 2. Germline V gene data show CDR1 as GTSNPN and CDR2 as SVGIG (reference sequence). Together with reference TRBV30 and TRBJ1-1, the CDR3 gives the full variable domain: SQTIHQWPATLVQPVGSPLSLECTVEGTSNPNLYWYRQAAGRGLQLLFYSVGIGQISSEVPQNLSASRPQDRQFILSSKKLLLSDSGFYLCAWSTTGGTEAFFGQGTRLTVV.

The CDR3 is CSVEDKLVETQYF. CDR3 DNA sequence: TGCAGCGTTGAAGATAAGTTGGTAGAGACCCAGTACTTC. The V gene is TRBV29-1, the J gene TRBJ2-5, with D unclear. Trimming cost V 0 bases and J 4 bases, with 9 bases left between them. Per germline, CDR1 SQVTM and CDR2 ANQGSEA. CDR3 length: 13 amino acids.

Details on this clone: The sample carries other DNA sequences with the same CDR3. The chain carries TRBV5-8 and TRBJ1-2; the match to TRBD1 covers 9 bases. The V segment lost 3 bases and the J segment 2 bases; nucleotides outside the gene matches: 2. The germline V gene has CDR1 SGHTS and CDR2 YDEGEE. This CDR3 is 14 amino acids long. CDR3 residues: CASSSGQGNYGYTF. The CDR3 DNA sequence: TGTGCCAGCAGCTCAGGACAGGGGAACTATGGCTACACCTTC.

The chain uses TRBV7-9 and TRBJ1-2, with D uncertain. Germline CDR1 is SEHNR and CDR2 is FQNEAQ (reference sequence). There are 12 residues in the CDR3. V gave up 5 bases and J gave up 8 bases, with 12 bases separating them. The CDR3 bases are TGTGCCAGCAGCCAATTAGGGCAGGGCTACACCTTC. Its protein is CASSQLGQGYTF.

The chain carries TRBV5-6 and TRBJ1-6; 7 bases line up with TRBD1. V was pared by 5 bases and J by 6 bases, with 8 bases of the junction left unmatched. CDR1 is SGHDT, CDR2 YYEEEE, per germline. The CDR3 totals 15 residues. This CDR3 is CASRPQGNLNSPLHF. CDR3 bases: TGTGCCAGCAGACCACAGGGGAACCTTAATTCACCCCTCCACTTT. Complete variable domain (other parts from reference TRBV5-6 and TRBJ1-6): DAGVTQSPTHLIKTRGQQVTLRCSPKSGHDTVSWYQQALGQGPQFIFQYYEEEERQRGNFPDRFSGHQFPNYSSELNVNALLLGDSALYLCASRPQGNLNSPLHFGNGTRLTVT.

This clone was recorded once. The gene calls are TRBV11-3 and TRBJ2-7, with D uncertain. The CDR3 is made up of 14 amino acids. The V gene lost 1 base and the J gene lost 0 bases, with 7 bases spanning the gap. Germline CDR1 SGHNT, CDR2 YENEEA. Here the CDR3 reads CASSLGANSYEQYF. In nucleotides, the CDR3 is TGTGCCAGCAGCTTAGGGGCCAACTCCTACGAGCAGTACTTC.

This clone was found once. Germline is not matched at one junction end, which may reflect a read error. The CDR3 DNA reads as TGCGCCAGCAGCCCGGGGGGGACAACCGCTAATTATGGCTACACCTTC. It yields the protein CASSPGGTTANYGYTF. The J gene is TRBJ1-2, the V gene TRBV5-1; D might be TRBD1 (6 bases). Germline CDR1 SGHRS, CDR2 YFSETQ. This CDR3 comprises 16 residues.

V usage is TRBV18 and J usage is TRBJ2-1; 10 bases are a match to TRBD1. Germline CDR1 KGHSH, CDR2 LQKENI. There are 14 residues in the CDR3. The junction had 4 bases not matched to a gene; V was cut back by 4 bases and J by 7 bases. CDR3 nucleotides: TGTGCCAGCTCACTTATGGGACAGGGGAATGAGCAGTTCTTC. It codes for CASSLMGQGNEQFF.

The rearrangement joins TRBV28 to TRBJ2-7, with 7 bases fitting TRBD1. Germline CDR1 and CDR2: MDHEN and SYDVKM. The J segment lost 2 bases and the V segment lost 8 bases, leaving 12 bases of the junction unmatched. CDR3 length: 15 residues. The CDR3 DNA reads as TGTGCCAGCGCACTCGACAGGGTTCTGCCCTACGAGCAGTACTTC. This translates into CASALDRVLPYEQYF.